Listed below are T cell receptor beta chains from one sample, sequenced in a study of glioma-infiltrating T cells after dendritic cell vaccination. Only in-frame clones appear in the TCRdb table, and some are missing; sequencing was by immunoSEQ multiplex PCR. Among 95,000 or so clones listed, 70% to 90% were seen once. This specimen consisted of blood, obtained before dendritic cell vaccination. These receptors were collected from a human donor with glioblastoma. CDR3s include the opening cysteine and the closing phenylalanine or tryptophan. Fields, in order: D gene, J gene, V gene, CDR3 DNA, CDR3 protein. The D gene is left open where the match is weak.

NA TRBJ1-2 TRBV5-5 TGTGCCAGCAGCCCCCAGGGCAAAACAAACTATGGCTACACCTTC CASSPQGKTNYGYTF
TRBD1 TRBJ2-7 TRBV5-1 TGCGCCAGCAGCCCCCAGGGGGCCGGAGAGCAGTACTTC CASSPQGAGEQYF
NA TRBJ2-5 TRBV5-1 TGCGCCAGCAGCTTGGAAGGGGCAAGGGAGACCCAGTACTTC CASSLEGARETQYF
NA TRBJ1-2 TRBV5-1 TGCGCCAGCAGTCCACCCGGACATTTCTATGGCTACACCTTC CASSPPGHFYGYTF
TRBD2 TRBJ2-6 TRBV4-3 TGCGCCAGCAGCCAAGAACTAGCGGGAGCTGGGGCCAACGTCCTGACTTTC CASSQELAGAGANVLTF
NA TRBJ2-4 TRBV7-9 TGTGCCAGCAGCACCGACCCCGGGATGGGAAACATTCAGTACTTC CASSTDPGMGNIQYF
TRBD1 TRBJ1-1 TRBV19 TGTGCCAGTATCGGGACAGGGCGGAGGACTGAAGCTTTCTTT CASIGTGRRTEAFF
TRBD1 TRBJ2-7 TRBV30 TGTGCCTGGAGTCCCTGGGACAGGCTCTACGAGCAGTACTTC CAWSPWDRLYEQYF
NA TRBJ2-6 TRBV5-1 TGCGCCAGCAGACCTATGACAGGCTCTGGGGCCAACGTCCTGACTTTC CASRPMTGSGANVLTF
NA TRBJ1-5 TRBV2 TGTGCCAGCAGACCCGGGACATATAGCAATCAGCCCCAGCATTTT CASRPGTYSNQPQHF
NA TRBJ2-5 TRBV10-3 TGTGCCACCCGACCCAGGGAAGGAGAGACCCAGTACTTC CATRPREGETQYF
NA TRBJ1-6 TRBV5-1 TGCGCCAGCAGCTTGGTCGAGCGTTCACCCCTCCACTTT CASSLVERSPLHF
NA TRBJ1-4 TRBV19 TGTGCCAGTAGTCCCGCGGACAGATTTAATGAAAAACTGTTTTTT CASSPADRFNEKLFF
TRBD2 TRBJ2-3 TRBV4-3 TGCGCCAGCAGCCTTCAACGGACTAGCGGCACCCTCACAGATACGCAGTATTTT CASSLQRTSGTLTDTQYF
NA TRBJ2-7 TRBV5-4 TGTGCCAGCAGCTTGGTTGGTAGCGACGAGCAGTACTTC CASSLVGSDEQYF
TRBD1 TRBJ1-2 TRBV7-8 TGTGCCAGCAGCACCGGGACAGCTTCTGGCTACACCTTC CASSTGTASGYTF
NA TRBJ2-1 TRBV7-3 TGTGCCAGCAGCCCGGGCTCCTACAATGAGCAGTTCTTC CASSPGSYNEQFF
TRBD2 TRBJ2-1 TRBV7-9 TGTGCCAGCAGCCCCTCGGGGGGCTCCTACAATGAGCAGTTCTTC CASSPSGGSYNEQFF
TRBD2 TRBJ2-7 TRBV11-2 TGTGCCAGCAGCTTAGGGGACGGGGGGGTCCCCTACGAGCAGTACTTC CASSLGDGGVPYEQYF
NA TRBJ2-7 TRBV18 TGTGCCAGCTCACCACTTAATCAGGGAGGTGAGCAGTACTTC CASSPLNQGGEQYF
NA TRBJ1-4 TRBV7-7 TGTGCCAGCAGTCCCGGGTATACAACTAATGAAAAACTGTTTTTT CASSPGYTTNEKLFF
NA TRBJ2-2 TRBV5-8 TGTGCCAGCAGCCTCCCGACCGGGACTAACACCGGGGAGCTGTTTTTT CASSLPTGTNTGELFF
TRBD1 TRBJ1-1 TRBV5-1 TGCGCCAGCAGCTTGGTAGGGACAGGGAACACTGAAGCTTTCTTT CASSLVGTGNTEAFF
TRBD2 TRBJ2-3 TRBV19 TGTGCCAGTAGTATTGGAGCGGGAGGGGATACGCAGTATTTT CASSIGAGGDTQYF